This T cell receptor beta chain comes out of a study of T cells in Graves' hyperthyroidism and ophthalmopathy. Study in general: It was at initial diagnosis, before any treatment, that peripheral blood was collected.

This clonotype has a count of ten or more. Authors of the study amplified TCR beta CDR3 regions from RNA transcripts. HTBI primers were employed in a first-round RT-PCR of the TCR CDR3. TCRdb re-called the multiplex PCR reads through MiXCR, storing one row per CDR3 protein. This sample yields about 290,000 distinct CDR3 sequences, of which roughly 15% are seen a single time; approximately 35% belongs to the top ten. This CDR3 region has 16 residues. The junction had 10 bases not matched to a gene; V was cut back by 6 bases and J by 2 bases. The chain links TRBV12-3 or TRBV12-4 to TRBJ2-7, with 10 bases fitting TRBD2. The sample consisted of blood. The TCR comes from a young man with Graves' hyperthyroidism. CDR3 region: CASSQVISGRAYEQYF. The CDR3 DNA reads as TGTGCCAGCAGCCAAGTCATCAGCGGGAGGGCCTACGAGCAGTACTTC.